The rows below give T cell receptor beta chains drawn from one sample of a study of T cell repertoires in cytomegalovirus infection. These receptors lack a known antigen. TCRdb ran MiXCR on the reads and lists one entry per CDR3 protein. The data show some 590,000 distinct CDR3 sequences, roughly 42% seen once. The material sequenced was cultured PBMCs, taken from culture after CMV antigen stimulation. The origin of the receptors is a human donor in good health (CMV status not recorded). Some clones in this sample may be carry-over from other donors' samples. Each CDR3 is given with its conserved first and last residue. A D gene is named only where the DNA matches it firmly. Expanded clones are given a class, and other clones once, few, many or no size at all.

d_call	clone_size	cdr3_length	v_call	j_call	cdr3_aa	cdr3_nt
-	-	13	TRBV7-6	TRBJ2-7	CASSQSGDYEQYF	TGTGCCAGCAGCCAATCGGGGGACTACGAGCAGTACTTC
-	many	13	TRBV7-2	TRBJ1-2	CASSLAWGGGYTF	TGTGCCAGCAGCTTAGCGTGGGGAGGTGGCTACACCTTC
-	-	14	TRBV20-1	TRBJ1-1	CSAGRQALNTEAFF	TGCAGTGCTGGAAGACAGGCCTTGAACACTGAAGCTTTCTTT
-	many	14	TRBV12-3/TRBV12-4	TRBJ2-2	CASSSLYSLGELFF	TGTGCCAGCAGTTCCCTCTACAGCCTCGGGGAGCTGTTTTTT
-	-	15	TRBV7-2	TRBJ1-3	CASSLDRVGGNTIYF	TGTGCCAGCAGCTTAGACAGGGTGGGGGGAAACACCATATATTTT
-	-	14	TRBV6-5	TRBJ2-7	CASSYSTVLNEQYF	TGTGCCAGCAGTTACTCAACGGTTTTGAACGAGCAGTACTTC
-	-	13	TRBV12-3/TRBV12-4	TRBJ2-5	CASTLRGQETQYF	TGTGCCAGCACCCTACGGGGGCAAGAGACCCAGTACTTC
-	few	14	TRBV7-2	TRBJ1-3	CASSSYLAGNTIYF	TGTGCCAGCAGCTCGTATCTCGCGGGAAACACCATATATTTT
TRBD2	-	18	TRBV11-2	TRBJ2-3	CASSRRLAGASRTDTQYF	TGTGCCAGCAGCCGAAGACTAGCGGGGGCCTCACGCACAGATACGCAGTATTTT
TRBD2	-	15	TRBV6-5	TRBJ2-7	CASSYLGLAGVKQYF	TGTGCCAGCAGTTACTTGGGACTAGCGGGAGTTAAACAGTACTTC
-	-	15	TRBV7-9	TRBJ1-4	CASSFSGVRDEKLFF	TGTGCCAGCAGCTTCTCAGGGGTACGGGATGAAAAACTGTTTTTT
-	many	16	TRBV7-2	TRBJ2-3	CASSRQASSSTDTQYF	TGTGCCAGCAGCCGACAGGCAAGCTCTAGCACAGATACGCAGTATTTT
-	-	14	TRBV18	TRBJ2-7	CASSPSGLIHEQYF	TGTGCCAGCTCACCATCAGGTCTCATCCACGAGCAGTACTTC
-	few	15	TRBV6-1	TRBJ2-7	CASSEADGYPYEQYF	TGTGCCAGCAGTGAGGCGGACGGGTATCCGTACGAGCAGTACTTC
-	-	14	TRBV7-6	TRBJ2-5	CASSRRTNQETQYF	TGTGCCAGCAGCCGACGGACAAATCAAGAGACCCAGTACTTC
-	few	16	TRBV11-1	TRBJ2-1	CASSLLTDFWGNEQFF	TGTGCCAGCAGCTTACTAACAGACTTCTGGGGCAATGAGCAGTTCTTC
TRBD1	-	16	TRBV5-4	TRBJ2-3	CASSGGTGGGTDTQYF	TGTGCCAGCAGCGGGGGAACAGGGGGCGGCACAGATACGCAGTATTTT
-	-	12	TRBV6-1	TRBJ1-1	CASSAASFEAFF	TGTGCCAGCAGTGCAGCCAGCTTTGAAGCTTTCTTT
TRBD1	-	14	TRBV19	TRBJ2-3	CATTVGTGPDTQYF	TGTGCCACCACCGTCGGGACAGGGCCGGATACGCAGTATTTT
-	few	11	TRBV28	TRBJ2-5	CASSTRQTQYF	TGTGCCAGCAGTACCAGGCAGACCCAGTACTTC
-	few	18	TRBV7-9	TRBJ2-3	CASSLAQRDSRGTDTQYF	TGTGCCAGCAGCTTAGCGCAGAGGGACTCGAGGGGAACAGATACGCAGTATTTT
-	-	16	TRBV7-6	TRBJ2-7	CASSPPRRQAAYEQYF	TGTGCCAGCAGCCCACCTAGGAGACAGGCCGCCTACGAGCAGTACTTC
-	few	15	TRBV7-2	TRBJ1-3	CASSLGGRAPDTIYF	TGTGCCAGCAGCTTAGGGGGCAGGGCCCCAGACACCATATATTTT
-	-	14	TRBV3-1	TRBJ2-7	CASSQLADGLKQYF	TGTGCCAGCAGCCAACTTGCGGACGGCCTCAAGCAGTACTTC
-	-	16	TRBV5-3	TRBJ2-7	CASSFGGGTPSYEQYF	TGTGCCAGCAGCTTCGGTGGCGGCACCCCCTCCTACGAGCAGTACTTC
-	-	16	TRBV7-6	TRBJ2-3	CASSFGISGYTDTQYF	TGTGCCAGCAGCTTCGGCATATCGGGGTACACAGATACGCAGTATTTT
-	few	16	TRBV7-2	TRBJ1-4	CASSFANLGGDEKLFF	TGTGCCAGCAGCTTTGCCAACCTGGGCGGGGATGAAAAACTGTTTTTT
TRBD1	-	13	TRBV5-5	TRBJ2-1	CASKGTGHYEQFF	TGTGCCAGCAAGGGGACAGGGCATTATGAGCAGTTCTTC
-	-	14	TRBV7-2	TRBJ2-3	CASSHTSGTDTQYF	TGTGCCAGCAGCCACACCAGCGGCACAGATACGCAGTATTTT
-	-	11	TRBV20-1	TRBJ1-1	CSGGRNTEAFF	TGCAGTGGGGGTAGGAACACTGAAGCTTTCTTT
-	few	12	TRBV10-3	TRBJ2-5	CAISDGQETQYF	TGTGCCATCAGTGACGGCCAAGAGACCCAGTACTTC
TRBD1	-	13	TRBV2	TRBJ1-2	CANTSSGGYGYTF	TGTGCCAACACCTCCTCAGGGGGCTATGGCTACACCTTC
TRBD2	-	15	TRBV6-1	TRBJ2-5	CASSSLAGGKETQYF	TGTGCCAGCAGTTCTCTAGCGGGGGGGAAAGAGACCCAGTACTTC
TRBD2	few	16	TRBV6-2/TRBV6-3	TRBJ2-7	CASSRGVSGRGDEQYF	TGTGCCAGCAGTAGGGGAGTTAGCGGGAGAGGGGACGAGCAGTACTTC
-	few	13	TRBV6-2/TRBV6-3	TRBJ2-7	CASSYSSNLEQYF	TGTGCCAGCAGTTACTCTAGCAATCTCGAGCAGTACTTC
TRBD2	-	14	TRBV7-2	TRBJ2-1	CASSRTRGRNEQFF	TGTGCCAGCAGCCGGACTAGGGGCAGGAATGAGCAGTTCTTC
-	-	16	TRBV6-5	TRBJ1-3	CASTYGSGVSGNTIYF	TGTGCCAGCACTTATGGTTCAGGGGTTTCTGGAAACACCATATATTTT
-	many	16	TRBV7-2	TRBJ2-7	CASSFMTARSSYEQYF	TGTGCCAGCAGCTTCATGACCGCCAGAAGCTCCTACGAGCAGTACTTC
-	few	15	TRBV7-8	TRBJ2-5	CASSARTGPGETQYF	TGTGCCAGCAGCGCCCGGACTGGGCCCGGAGAGACCCAGTACTTC
TRBD1	-	13	TRBV12-3/TRBV12-4	TRBJ2-3	CASSGTDTDTQYF	TGTGCCAGCAGTGGGACAGACACAGATACGCAGTATTTT
TRBD1	-	16	TRBV7-2	TRBJ2-2	CASSRPTGGHTGELFF	TGTGCCAGCAGCAGACCGACAGGGGGCCACACCGGGGAGCTGTTTTTT
-	few	15	TRBV7-2	TRBJ2-3	CASSLAPGDPDTQYF	TGTGCCAGCAGCTTAGCCCCCGGGGATCCAGATACGCAGTATTTT
-	few	13	TRBV25-1	TRBJ2-7	CASSSWERLEQYF	TGTGCCAGCAGCAGTTGGGAGCGTCTCGAGCAGTACTTC
-	-	14	TRBV29-1	TRBJ2-7	CSVEEGSRLGEQYF	TGCAGCGTTGAAGAGGGCAGCCGCTTGGGCGAGCAGTACTTC
-	-	16	TRBV4-3	TRBJ1-1	CASSPQGRGAYTEAFF	TGCGCCAGCAGCCCTCAGGGGCGGGGGGCATATACTGAAGCTTTCTTT
-	-	14	TRBV7-4	TRBJ2-2	CASGAGSNTGELFF	TGTGCCTCCGGGGCGGGGTCGAACACCGGGGAGCTGTTTTTT
-	many	13	TRBV7-2	TRBJ1-1	CASSLAADTEAFF	TGTGCCAGCAGCTTAGCAGCGGACACTGAAGCTTTCTTT
TRBD1	-	17	TRBV6-2/TRBV6-3	TRBJ1-2	CASSYRSATGTYYGYTF	TGTGCCAGCAGTTACCGGTCCGCGACAGGGACTTATTATGGCTACACCTTC